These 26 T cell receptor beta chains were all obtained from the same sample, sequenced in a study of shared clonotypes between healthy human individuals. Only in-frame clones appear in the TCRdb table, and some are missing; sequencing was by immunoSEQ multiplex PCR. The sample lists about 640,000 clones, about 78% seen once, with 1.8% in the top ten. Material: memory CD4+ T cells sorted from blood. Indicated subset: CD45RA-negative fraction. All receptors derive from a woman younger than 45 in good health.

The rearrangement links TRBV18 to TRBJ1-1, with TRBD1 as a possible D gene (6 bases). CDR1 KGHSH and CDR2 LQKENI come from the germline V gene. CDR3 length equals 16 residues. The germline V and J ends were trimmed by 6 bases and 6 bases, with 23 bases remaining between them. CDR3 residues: CASSLDMAGGLSEAFF. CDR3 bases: TGTGCCAGCTCTCTAGACATGGCGGGGGGGCTGTCTGAAGCTTTCTTT.

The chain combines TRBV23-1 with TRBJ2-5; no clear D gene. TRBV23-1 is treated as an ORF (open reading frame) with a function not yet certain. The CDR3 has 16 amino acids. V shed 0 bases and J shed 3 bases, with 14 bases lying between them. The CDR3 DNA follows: TGCGCCAGCAGTCAATCCATCGGGCAGGTTGAAGAGACCCAGTACTTC. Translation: CASSQSIGQVEETQYF.

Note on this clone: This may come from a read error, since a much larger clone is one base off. The CDR3 DNA sequence: TGTGCCAGCAGCCAAAACAGTCACGGGGAATCTGGGGCCAACGTCCTGACTTTC. It encodes CASSQNSHGESGANVLTF. The rearrangement uses TRBV7-6 and TRBJ2-6; D possibly corresponds to TRBD2 (5 bases). Germline CDR1 is SGHVS and CDR2 is FNYEAQ. CDR3 length: 18 amino acids. Trimming cost V 5 bases and J 1 base, with 18 bases left between them.

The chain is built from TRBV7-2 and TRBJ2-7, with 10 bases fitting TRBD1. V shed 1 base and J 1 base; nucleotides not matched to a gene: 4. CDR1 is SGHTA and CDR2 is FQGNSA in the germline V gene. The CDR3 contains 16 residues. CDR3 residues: CASSLDRDRGSYEQYF. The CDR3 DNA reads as TGTGCCAGCAGCTTAGACCGGGACAGGGGTTCCTACGAGCAGTACTTC.

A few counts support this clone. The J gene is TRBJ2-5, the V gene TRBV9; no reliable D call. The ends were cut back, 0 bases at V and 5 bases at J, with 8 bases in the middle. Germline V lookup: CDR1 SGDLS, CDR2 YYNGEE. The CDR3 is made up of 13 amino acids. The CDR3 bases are TGTGCCAGCAGCGTAGACAGCGAGGAGACCCAGTACTTC. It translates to CASSVDSEETQYF.

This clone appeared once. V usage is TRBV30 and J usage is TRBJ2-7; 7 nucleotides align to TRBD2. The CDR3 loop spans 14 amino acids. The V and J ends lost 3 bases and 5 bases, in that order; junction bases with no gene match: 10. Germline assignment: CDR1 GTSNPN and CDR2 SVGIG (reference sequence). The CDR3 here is CAWSSGGSSDEQYF. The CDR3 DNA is TGTGCCTGGAGCTCGGGCGGGAGTTCAGACGAGCAGTACTTC.

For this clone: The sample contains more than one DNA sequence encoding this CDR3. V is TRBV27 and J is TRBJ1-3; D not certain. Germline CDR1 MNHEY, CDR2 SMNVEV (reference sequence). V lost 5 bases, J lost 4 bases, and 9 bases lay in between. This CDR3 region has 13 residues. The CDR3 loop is CASSPSGGNTIYF. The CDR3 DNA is TGTGCCAGCAGTCCCAGCGGGGGAAACACCATATATTTT.

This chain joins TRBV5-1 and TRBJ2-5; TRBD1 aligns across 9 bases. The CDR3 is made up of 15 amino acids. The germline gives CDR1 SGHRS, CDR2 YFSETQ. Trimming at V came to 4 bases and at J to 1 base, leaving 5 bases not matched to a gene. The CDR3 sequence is CASSRGQGVQETQYF. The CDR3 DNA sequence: TGCGCCAGCAGCAGGGGACAGGGAGTCCAAGAGACCCAGTACTTC.

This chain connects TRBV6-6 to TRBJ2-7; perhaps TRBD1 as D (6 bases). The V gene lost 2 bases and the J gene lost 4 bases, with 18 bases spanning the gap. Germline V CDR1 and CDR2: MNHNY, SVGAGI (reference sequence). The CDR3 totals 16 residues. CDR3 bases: TGTGCCAGCAGTTACGGACAGACAAACATCGTATACGAGCAGTACTTC. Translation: CASSYGQTNIVYEQYF.

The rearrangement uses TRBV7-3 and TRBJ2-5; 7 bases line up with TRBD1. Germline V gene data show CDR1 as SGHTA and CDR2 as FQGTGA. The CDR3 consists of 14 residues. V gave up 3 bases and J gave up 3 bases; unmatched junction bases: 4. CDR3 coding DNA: TGTGCCAGCAGCTTCGGGACAGACAAAGAGACCCAGTACTTC. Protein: CASSFGTDKETQYF.

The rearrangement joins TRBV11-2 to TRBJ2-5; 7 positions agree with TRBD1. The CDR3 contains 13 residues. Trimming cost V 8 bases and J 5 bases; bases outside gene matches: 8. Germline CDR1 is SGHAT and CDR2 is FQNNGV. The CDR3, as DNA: TGTGCCAGCTATCTTGACAGGGAGGAGACCCAGTACTTC. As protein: CASYLDREETQYF.

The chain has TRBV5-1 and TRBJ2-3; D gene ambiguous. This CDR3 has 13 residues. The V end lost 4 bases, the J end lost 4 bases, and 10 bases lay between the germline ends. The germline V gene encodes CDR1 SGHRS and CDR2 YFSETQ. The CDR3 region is CASSISFPDTQYF. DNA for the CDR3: TGCGCCAGCAGCATAAGTTTCCCAGATACGCAGTATTTT.

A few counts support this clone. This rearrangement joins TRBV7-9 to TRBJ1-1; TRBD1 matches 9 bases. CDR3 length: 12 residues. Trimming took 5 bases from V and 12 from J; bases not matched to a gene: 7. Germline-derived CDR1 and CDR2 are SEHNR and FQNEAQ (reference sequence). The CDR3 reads CASSAGTGSTFF. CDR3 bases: TGTGCCAGCAGCGCAGGGACAGGGAGTACTTTCTTT.

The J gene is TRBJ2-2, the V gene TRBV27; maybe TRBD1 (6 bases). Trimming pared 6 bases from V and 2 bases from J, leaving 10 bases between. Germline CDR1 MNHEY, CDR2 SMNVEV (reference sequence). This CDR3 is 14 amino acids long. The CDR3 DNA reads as TGTGCCAGCAGATGGACAGTAAACACCGGGGAGCTGTTTTTT. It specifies CASRWTVNTGELFF.

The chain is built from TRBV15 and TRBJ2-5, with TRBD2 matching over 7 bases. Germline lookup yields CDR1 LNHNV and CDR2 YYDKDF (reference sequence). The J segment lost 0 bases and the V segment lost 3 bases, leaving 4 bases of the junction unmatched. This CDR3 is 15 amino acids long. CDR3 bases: TGTGCCACCAGCAGTCGGAGCGGGAACCAAGAGACCCAGTACTTC. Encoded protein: CATSSRSGNQETQYF.

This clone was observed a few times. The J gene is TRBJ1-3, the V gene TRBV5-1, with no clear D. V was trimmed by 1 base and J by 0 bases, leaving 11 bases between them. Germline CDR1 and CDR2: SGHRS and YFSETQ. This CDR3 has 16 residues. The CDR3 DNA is TGCGCCAGCAGCTTGCAGTGGAGTAACTCTGGAAACACCATATATTTT. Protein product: CASSLQWSNSGNTIYF. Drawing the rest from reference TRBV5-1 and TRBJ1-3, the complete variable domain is KAGVTQTPRYLIKTRGQQVTLSCSPISGHRSVSWYQQTPGQGLQFLFEYFSETQRNKGNFPGRFSGRQFSNSRSEMNVSTLELGDSALYLCASSLQWSNSGNTIYFGEGSWLTVV.

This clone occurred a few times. The CDR3 protein is CASSTTGSSSYEQYF. The CDR3 DNA reads as TGTGCCAGCAGTACCACCGGGTCCAGCTCCTACGAGCAGTACTTC. This sequence joins TRBV6-1 and TRBJ2-7; D is undetermined. V dropped 5 bases and J dropped 0 bases, with 14 bases sitting between them. CDR3 size: 15 residues. CDR1 and CDR2 from the germline V gene are MNHNS and SASEGT.

CDR3 sequence reads: CASSPPKQGWIYGYTF. For the CDR3, the DNA is TGTGCCAGCTCACCACCGAAGCAGGGGTGGATCTATGGCTACACCTTC. The V gene is TRBV18, the J gene TRBJ1-2; possibly TRBD1 for D (6 bases). This CDR3 comprises 16 residues. Germline V gene sequence: CDR1 KGHSH, CDR2 LQKENI. V was trimmed by 0 bases and J by 4 bases, leaving 15 bases between them.

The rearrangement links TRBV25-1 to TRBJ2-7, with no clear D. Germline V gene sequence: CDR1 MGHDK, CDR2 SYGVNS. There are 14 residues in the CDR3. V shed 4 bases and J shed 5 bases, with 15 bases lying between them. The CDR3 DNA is TGTGCCAGCAGTGGGACCGACTCTCGGAACGAGCAGTACTTC. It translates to CASSGTDSRNEQYF.

This CDR3 reads CASSVVAAKGVTQYF. The CDR3 DNA is TGTGCCAGCAGCGTAGTAGCGGCCAAGGGAGTTACGCAGTATTTT. This chain uses TRBV9 with TRBJ2-3; D might be TRBD2 (6 bases). V was clipped by 0 bases and J by 8 bases, with 16 bases between them. Germline CDR1 SGDLS, CDR2 YYNGEE. This CDR3 has 15 amino acids.

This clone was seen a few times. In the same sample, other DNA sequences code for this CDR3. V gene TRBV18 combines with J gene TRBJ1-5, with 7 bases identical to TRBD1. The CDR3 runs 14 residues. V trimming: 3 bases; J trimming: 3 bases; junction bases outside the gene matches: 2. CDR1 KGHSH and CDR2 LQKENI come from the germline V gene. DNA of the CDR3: TGTGCCAGCTCACCGGACAGGTACAATCAGCCCCAGCATTTT. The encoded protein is CASSPDRYNQPQHF.

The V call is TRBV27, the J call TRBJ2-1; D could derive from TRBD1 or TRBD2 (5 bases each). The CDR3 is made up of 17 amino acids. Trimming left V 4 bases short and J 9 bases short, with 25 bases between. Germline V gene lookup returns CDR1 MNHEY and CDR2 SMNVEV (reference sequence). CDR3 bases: TGTGCCAGCAGTTCTCGATGGCTAGCAGGGTTATCAGGTGAGCAGTTCTTC. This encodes CASSSRWLAGLSGEQFF.

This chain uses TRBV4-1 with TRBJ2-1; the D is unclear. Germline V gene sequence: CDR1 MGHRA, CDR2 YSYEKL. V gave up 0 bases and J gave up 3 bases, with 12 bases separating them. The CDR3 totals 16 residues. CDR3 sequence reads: CASSQEARNGYNEQFF. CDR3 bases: TGCGCCAGCAGCCAAGAAGCTCGGAACGGCTACAATGAGCAGTTCTTC.

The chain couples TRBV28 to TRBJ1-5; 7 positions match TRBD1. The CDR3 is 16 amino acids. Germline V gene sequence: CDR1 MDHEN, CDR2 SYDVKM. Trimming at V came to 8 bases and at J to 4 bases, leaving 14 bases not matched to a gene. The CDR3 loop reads CASLPHSGGENQPQHF. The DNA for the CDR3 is TGTGCCAGCCTACCCCACTCAGGGGGGGAAAATCAGCCCCAGCATTTT.

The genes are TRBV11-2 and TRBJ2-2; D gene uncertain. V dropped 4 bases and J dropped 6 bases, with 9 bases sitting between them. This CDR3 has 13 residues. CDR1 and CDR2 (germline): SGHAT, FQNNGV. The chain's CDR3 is CASSSVMAGELFF. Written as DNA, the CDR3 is TGTGCCAGCAGCTCAGTAATGGCCGGGGAGCTGTTTTTT.

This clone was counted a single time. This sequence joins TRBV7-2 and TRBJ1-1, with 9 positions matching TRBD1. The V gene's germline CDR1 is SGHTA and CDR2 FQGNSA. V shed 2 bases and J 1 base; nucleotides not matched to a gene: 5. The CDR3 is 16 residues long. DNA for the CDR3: TGTGCCAGCAGCTTATACCTGACAGGGGGGAACACTGAAGCTTTCTTT. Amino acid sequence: CASSLYLTGGNTEAFF.